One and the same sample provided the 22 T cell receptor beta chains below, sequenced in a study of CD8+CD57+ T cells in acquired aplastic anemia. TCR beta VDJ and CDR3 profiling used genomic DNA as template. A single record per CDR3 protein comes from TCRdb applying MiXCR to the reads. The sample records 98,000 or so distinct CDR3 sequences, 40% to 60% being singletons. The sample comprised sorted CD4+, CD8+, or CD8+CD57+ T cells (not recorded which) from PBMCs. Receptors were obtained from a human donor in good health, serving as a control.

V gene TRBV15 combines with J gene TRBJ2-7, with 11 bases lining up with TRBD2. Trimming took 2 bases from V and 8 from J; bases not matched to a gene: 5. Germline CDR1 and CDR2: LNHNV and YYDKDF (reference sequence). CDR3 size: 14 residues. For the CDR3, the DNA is TGTGCCACCAGCAGATCAGGGACTAGCGGAAAGCAGTACTTC. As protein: CATSRSGTSGKQYF. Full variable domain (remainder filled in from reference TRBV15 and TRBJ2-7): DAMVIQNPRYQVTQFGKPVTLSCSQTLNHNVMYWYQQKSSQAPKLLFHYYDKDFNNEADTPDNFQSRRPNTSFCFLDIRSPGLGDTAMYLCATSRSGTSGKQYFGPGTRLTVT.

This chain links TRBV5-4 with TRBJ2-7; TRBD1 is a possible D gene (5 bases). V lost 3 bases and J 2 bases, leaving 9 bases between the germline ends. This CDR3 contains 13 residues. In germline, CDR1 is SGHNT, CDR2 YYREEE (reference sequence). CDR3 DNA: TGTGCCAGCAGCTCCTCGACAGCCTACGAGCAGTACTTC. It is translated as CASSSSTAYEQYF.

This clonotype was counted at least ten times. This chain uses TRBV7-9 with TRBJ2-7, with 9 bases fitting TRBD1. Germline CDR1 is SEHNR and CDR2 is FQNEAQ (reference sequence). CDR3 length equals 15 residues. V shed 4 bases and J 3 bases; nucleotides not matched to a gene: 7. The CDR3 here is CASSYRQGVFYEQYF. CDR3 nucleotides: TGTGCCAGCAGCTATAGACAGGGGGTTTTCTACGAGCAGTACTTC. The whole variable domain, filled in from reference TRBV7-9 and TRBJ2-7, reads DTGVSQNPRHKITKRGQNVTFRCDPISEHNRLYWYRQTLGQGPEFLTYFQNEAQLEKSRLLSDRFSAERPKGSFSTLEIQRTEQGDSAMYLCASSYRQGVFYEQYFGPGTRLTVT.

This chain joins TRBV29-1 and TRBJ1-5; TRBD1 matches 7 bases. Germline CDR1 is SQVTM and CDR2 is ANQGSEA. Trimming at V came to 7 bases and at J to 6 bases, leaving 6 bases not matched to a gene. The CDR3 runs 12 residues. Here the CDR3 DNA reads TGCAGCGGCGGACAGGTTGGTCAGCCCCAGCATTTT. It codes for CSGGQVGQPQHF.

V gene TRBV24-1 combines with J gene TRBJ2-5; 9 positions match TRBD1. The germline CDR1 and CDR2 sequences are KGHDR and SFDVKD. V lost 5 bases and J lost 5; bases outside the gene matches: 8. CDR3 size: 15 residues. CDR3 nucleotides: TGTGCCACCAGTGTGTACAGGGGGCTACGGGAGACCCAGTACTTC. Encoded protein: CATSVYRGLRETQYF.

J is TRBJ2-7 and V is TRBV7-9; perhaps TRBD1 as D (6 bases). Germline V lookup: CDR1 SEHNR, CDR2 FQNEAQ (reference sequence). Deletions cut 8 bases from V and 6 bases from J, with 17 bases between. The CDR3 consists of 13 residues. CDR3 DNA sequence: TGTGCCAGCTCGCCAGGGGATCCTCCCGAGCAGTACTTC. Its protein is CASSPGDPPEQYF.

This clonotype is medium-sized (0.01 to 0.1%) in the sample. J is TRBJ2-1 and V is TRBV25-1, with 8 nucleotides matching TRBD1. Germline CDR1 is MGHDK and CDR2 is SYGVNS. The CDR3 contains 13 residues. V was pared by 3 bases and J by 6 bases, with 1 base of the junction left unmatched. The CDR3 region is CASSDGQGNEQFF. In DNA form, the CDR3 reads TGTGCCAGCAGTGACGGACAGGGCAATGAGCAGTTCTTC.

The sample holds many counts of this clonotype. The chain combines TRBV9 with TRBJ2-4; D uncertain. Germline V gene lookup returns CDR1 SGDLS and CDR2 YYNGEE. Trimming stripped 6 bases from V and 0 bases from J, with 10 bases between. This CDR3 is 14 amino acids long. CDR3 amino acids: CASTPGLAKNIQYF. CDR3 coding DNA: TGTGCCAGCACCCCCGGTCTAGCCAAAAACATTCAGTACTTC.

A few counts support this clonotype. The CDR3 sequence is CASRRGTGDNEQFF. CDR3 nucleotides: TGTGCCAGCAGACGAGGGACGGGGGACAATGAGCAGTTCTTC. This chain joins TRBV7-2 and TRBJ2-1; possibly TRBD2 for D (6 bases). The germline V gene encodes CDR1 SGHTA and CDR2 FQGNSA. V was clipped by 6 bases and J by 5 bases, with 14 bases between them. The CDR3 loop spans 14 amino acids.

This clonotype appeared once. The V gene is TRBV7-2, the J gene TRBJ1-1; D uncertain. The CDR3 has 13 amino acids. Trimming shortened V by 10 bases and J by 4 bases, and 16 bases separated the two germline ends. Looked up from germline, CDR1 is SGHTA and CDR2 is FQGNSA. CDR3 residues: CANQQTWGTEAFF. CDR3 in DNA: TGTGCCAACCAACAAACGTGGGGCACTGAAGCTTTCTTT.

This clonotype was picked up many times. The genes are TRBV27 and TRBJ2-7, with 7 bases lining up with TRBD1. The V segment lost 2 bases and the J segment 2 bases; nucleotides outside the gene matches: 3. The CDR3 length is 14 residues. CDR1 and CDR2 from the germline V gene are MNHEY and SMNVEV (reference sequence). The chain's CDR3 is CASSLEGTAYEQYF. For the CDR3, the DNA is TGTGCCAGCAGTTTAGAAGGGACAGCCTACGAGCAGTACTTC.

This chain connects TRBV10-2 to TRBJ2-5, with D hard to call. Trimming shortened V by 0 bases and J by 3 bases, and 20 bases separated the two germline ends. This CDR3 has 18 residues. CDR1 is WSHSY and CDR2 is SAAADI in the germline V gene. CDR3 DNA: TGCGCCAGCAGTGAGTCGATAGGGCTTGAGCGAAACAAAGAGACCCAGTACTTC. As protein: CASSESIGLERNKETQYF.

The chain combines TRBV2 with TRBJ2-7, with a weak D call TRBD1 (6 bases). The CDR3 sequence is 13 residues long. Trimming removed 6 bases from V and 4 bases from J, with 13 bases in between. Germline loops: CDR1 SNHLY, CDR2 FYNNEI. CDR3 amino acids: CASRQGGSYEQYF. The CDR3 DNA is TGTGCCAGCAGACAGGGTGGAAGTTACGAGCAGTACTTC. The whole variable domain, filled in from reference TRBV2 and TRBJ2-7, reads EPEVTQTPSHQVTQMGQEVILRCVPISNHLYFYWYRQILGQKVEFLVSFYNNEISEKSEIFDDQFSVERPDGSNFTLKIRSTKLEDSAMYFCASRQGGSYEQYFGPGTRLTVT.

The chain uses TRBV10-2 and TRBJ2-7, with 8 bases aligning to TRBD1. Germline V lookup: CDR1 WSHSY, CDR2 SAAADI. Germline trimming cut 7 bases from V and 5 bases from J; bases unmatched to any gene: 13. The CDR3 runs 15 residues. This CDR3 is CASTSGTGPADEQYF. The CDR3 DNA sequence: TGCGCCAGCACCTCCGGGACAGGCCCAGCAGACGAGCAGTACTTC.

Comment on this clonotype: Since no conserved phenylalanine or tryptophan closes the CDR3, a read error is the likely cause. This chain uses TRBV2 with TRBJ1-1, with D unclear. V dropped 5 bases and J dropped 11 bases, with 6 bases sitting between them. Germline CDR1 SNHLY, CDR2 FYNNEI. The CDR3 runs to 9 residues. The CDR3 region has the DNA TGTGCCAGCAGTTTTAGGGCTTTCTAT. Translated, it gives CASSFRAFY.

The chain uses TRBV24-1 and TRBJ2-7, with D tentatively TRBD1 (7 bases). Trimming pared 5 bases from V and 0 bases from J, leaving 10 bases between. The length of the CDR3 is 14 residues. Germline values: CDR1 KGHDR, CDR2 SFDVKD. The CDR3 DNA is TGTGCCACCAGTGGCGGGGACAGCTCCTACGAGCAGTACTTC. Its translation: CATSGGDSSYEQYF.

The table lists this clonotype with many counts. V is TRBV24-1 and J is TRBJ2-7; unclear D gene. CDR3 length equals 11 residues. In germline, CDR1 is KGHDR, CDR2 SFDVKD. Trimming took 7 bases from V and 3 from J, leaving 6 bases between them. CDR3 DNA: TGTGCCACCAGGTCGGGCTACGAGCAGTACTTC. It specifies CATRSGYEQYF.

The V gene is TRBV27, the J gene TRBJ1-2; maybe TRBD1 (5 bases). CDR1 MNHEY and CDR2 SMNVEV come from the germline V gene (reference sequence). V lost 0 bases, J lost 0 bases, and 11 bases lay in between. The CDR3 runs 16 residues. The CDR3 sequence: CASSLSGLYSNYGYTF. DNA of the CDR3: TGTGCCAGCAGTTTATCGGGGCTCTACTCTAACTATGGCTACACCTTC.

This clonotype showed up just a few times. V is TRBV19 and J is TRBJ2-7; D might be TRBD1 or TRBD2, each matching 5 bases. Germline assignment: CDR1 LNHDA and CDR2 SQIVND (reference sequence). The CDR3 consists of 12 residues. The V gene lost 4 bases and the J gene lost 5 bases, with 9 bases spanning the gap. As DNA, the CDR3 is TGTGCCAGTAGTACGGGACCTCACGAGCAGTACTTC. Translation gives CASSTGPHEQYF.

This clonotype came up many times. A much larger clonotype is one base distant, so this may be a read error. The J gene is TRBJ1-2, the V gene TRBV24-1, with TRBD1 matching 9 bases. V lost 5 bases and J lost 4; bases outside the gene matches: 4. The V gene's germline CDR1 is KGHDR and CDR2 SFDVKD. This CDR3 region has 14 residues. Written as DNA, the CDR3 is TGTGCCACCAGTGGCCCGGACAGGGGCTATGGCTACACCTTC. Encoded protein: CATSGPDRGYGYTF.

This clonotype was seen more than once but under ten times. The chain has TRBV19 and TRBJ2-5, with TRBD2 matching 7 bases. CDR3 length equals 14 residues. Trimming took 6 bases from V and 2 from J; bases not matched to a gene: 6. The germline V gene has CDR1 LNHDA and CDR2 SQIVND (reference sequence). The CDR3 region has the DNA TGTGCCAGTAGCGAGCGGGGAATACAAGAGACCCAGTACTTC. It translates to CASSERGIQETQYF.

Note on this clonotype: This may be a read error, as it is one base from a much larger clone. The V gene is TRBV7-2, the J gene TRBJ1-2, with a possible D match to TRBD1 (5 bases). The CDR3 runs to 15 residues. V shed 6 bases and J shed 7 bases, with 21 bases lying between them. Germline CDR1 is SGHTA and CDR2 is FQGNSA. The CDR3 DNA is TGTGCCAGCAGTTTTGCGGGACCAAGCAGCTGTGGCTACACCTTC. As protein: CASSFAGPSSCGYTF. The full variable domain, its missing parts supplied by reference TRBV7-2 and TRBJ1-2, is GAGVSQSPSNKVTEKGKDVELRCDPISGHTALYWYRQSLGQGLEFLIYFQGNSAPDKSGLPSDRFSAERTGGSVSTLTIQRTQQEDSAVYLCASSFAGPSSCGYTFGSGTRLTVV.